A selection of T cell receptor beta chains follows, all from one sample in a study of immune evolution from preneoplasia to lung adenocarcinoma. Profiling relied on immunoSEQ multiplex PCR, and the TCRdb table lists in-frame clones only, not all of them. The sample consists of roughly 40,000 clones, 60% to 75% of them appearing once. Sequenced material: FFPE invasive lung adenocarcinoma tissue. The receptors stem from a person aged 60 to 70 with lung adenocarcinoma. CDR3s include the opening cysteine and the closing phenylalanine or tryptophan. A D gene is named only where the DNA matches it firmly. Rows may omit the clone size; those that give it use once, few, many or a size class.

TRBJ2-1,-,15,TRBV30,-,TGTGCCTGGAGTAACGGCGGGGTTGCCTACAATGAGCAGTTCTTC,CAWSNGGVAYNEQFF
TRBJ1-3,-,15,TRBV7-2,-,TGTGCCAGCAGCCCCTATCGGAGTGCTGGAAACACCATATATTTT,CASSPYRSAGNTIYF
TRBJ2-2,TRBD2,15,TRBV7-9,-,TGTGCCAGCAGCAAAACGGGAGGAGGAGCCGGGGAGCTGTTTTTT,CASSKTGGGAGELFF
TRBJ2-5,-,14,TRBV5-1,-,TGCGCCAGCAGCCAGGGACATACGAAAGAGACCCAGTACTTC,CASSQGHTKETQYF
TRBJ2-7,TRBD2,15,TRBV6-1,-,TGTGCCAGCAGTGAAGCTAGCGGGAGCTCCTACGAGCAGTACTTC,CASSEASGSSYEQYF
TRBJ1-5,-,14,TRBV15,medium-sized,TGTGCCACCAGCAGAGCTGGGGGGTATCAGCCCCAGCATTTT,CATSRAGGYQPQHF
TRBJ2-5,-,14,TRBV6-6,-,TGTGCCAGCAGTTACGTCTTGGAGGGAGAGACCCAGTACTTC,CASSYVLEGETQYF
TRBJ1-4,TRBD1,14,TRBV28,-,TGTGCCACCCACTCCGGGACAGGGGTTGAAAAACTGTTTTTT,CATHSGTGVEKLFF
TRBJ2-3,-,14,TRBV9,-,TGTGCCAGCAACCCCGGACCTAGCACAGATACGCAGTATTTT,CASNPGPSTDTQYF
TRBJ2-7,-,16,TRBV14,few,TGTGCCAGCAGCCTAGGAGCGTACGGGAGCCCTCGCGAGCAGTACTTC,CASSLGAYGSPREQYF
TRBJ2-5,TRBD2,15,TRBV14,once,TGTGCCAGCAGCCGCACGACTAGCGGAAAAGAGACCCAGTACTTC,CASSRTTSGKETQYF
TRBJ2-7,TRBD1,12,TRBV6-5,-,TGTGCCAGCAGTACAGGACAGGCGAAGCAGTACTTC,CASSTGQAKQYF
TRBJ2-2,-,16,TRBV28,-,TGTGCCAGCAGTTTCGCCGGAAGAGGCTTTCCGGGGGAGCTGTTTTTT,CASSFAGRGFPGELFF
TRBJ2-5,-,12,TRBV12-5,-,TGTGCTAGTGGTTTGGACGCCAGCCCCCAGTACTTC,CASGLDASPQYF
TRBJ1-1,-,10,TRBV2,medium-sized,TGTGCCAGCAGGGGGGGTTTAGCTTTCTTT,CASRGGLAFF
TRBJ1-2,TRBD1,13,TRBV5-1,-,TGCGCCAGCAGGAGGGGGCAGGGCTATGGCTACACCTTC,CASRRGQGYGYTF
TRBJ2-1,TRBD2,15,TRBV19,-,TGTGCCAGTAGTATAGGGGGGCTAGCGGGCAATGAGCAGTTCTTC,CASSIGGLAGNEQFF
TRBJ2-7,TRBD2,13,TRBV19,-,TGTGCCAGTAGTATAGGCGGGGGATCCGAGCAGTACTTC,CASSIGGGSEQYF
TRBJ1-1,TRBD1,14,TRBV6-5,-,TGTGCCAGCTACAGGGGCGGGATGAACACTGAAGCTTTCTTT,CASYRGGMNTEAFF
TRBJ2-2,TRBD1,16,TRBV9,-,TGTGCCAGCAGCTACACCGGGGACAGTTTTGGCGGGGAGCTGTTTTTT,CASSYTGDSFGGELFF
TRBJ2-1,-,11,TRBV4-2,few,TGTGCCAGCAGCCAAGGATCTGAGCAGTTCTTC,CASSQGSEQFF
TRBJ1-5,TRBD1,15,TRBV28,-,TGTGCCAGCGCCCGGGGGGACAGGGTCAATCAGCCCCAGCATTTT,CASARGDRVNQPQHF
TRBJ2-1,TRBD1,14,TRBV5-1,-,TGCGCCAGCAGCCTAGGACAGGCCTACAATGAGCAGTTCTTC,CASSLGQAYNEQFF
TRBJ1-4,-,14,TRBV7-9,once,TGTGCCAGCGAAGGCGGGGGCCCCAGCGAAAAACTGTTTTTT,CASEGGGPSEKLFF
TRBJ1-1,-,13,TRBV15,-,TGTGCCACCAGCAGAGATCTGGAAGGGAGAGCTTTCTTT,CATSRDLEGRAFF
TRBJ2-7,TRBD2,16,TRBV28,-,TGTGCCAGCAGTTTAGGGGCTAGCGGGAGGGCCTACGAGCAGTACTTC,CASSLGASGRAYEQYF
TRBJ2-7,TRBD2,15,TRBV18,-,TGTGCCAGCTCACCAATCGAAACTAGCGGGAACGAGCAGTACTTC,CASSPIETSGNEQYF